One T cell receptor beta chain is described in this entry. The data were taken from a study of blood T cell repertoires in COVID-19. Study-level background: The study drew acute and convalescent COVID-19 samples from the United States, Italy and Spain. PBMCs, B-cell-depleted T cells, or T cells provided the cDNA or gDNA that made up the material.

Germline CDR1 is SGHRS and CDR2 is YFSETQ. The CDR3 totals 15 residues. V lost 2 bases to trimming and J lost 1 base; unmatched junction nucleotides: 3. Original handling: Researchers report that nucleated cell counts were estimated from reference gene primer amplification. Profiling relied on immunoSEQ multiplex PCR, and the TCRdb table lists in-frame clones only, not all of them. V and J calls and clone size are as listed in that table; D and trimming were resolved from the DNA. The sample lists 18,000 or so clones, 80% to 90% seen once, with 10% to 15% in the top ten. The source is a man in his 60s with active COVID-19. Source material: peripheral blood. The rearrangement links TRBV5-1 to TRBJ1-1, with 9 bases that match TRBD1. CDR3 in DNA: TGCGCCAGCAGCTTACAGGGGGCAGCGAACACTGAAGCTTTCTTT. Translating it yields CASSLQGAANTEAFF.